This entry is about one T cell receptor beta chain. Germline-derived CDR1 and CDR2 are KGHSH and LQKENI. There are 14 residues in the CDR3. Trimming removed 3 bases at V and 0 bases at J, with 8 bases between. This entry comes from a study of blood T cell repertoires in COVID-19. Produced via immunoSEQ multiplex PCR; TCRdb's table is partial and in-frame only. The sample lists about 260,000 clones, around nine tenths occurring once. The receptor was derived from a man aged 35 to 55 with active or convalescent COVID-19. This chain links TRBV18 with TRBJ2-5, with unresolved D. Sequencing was done on a sample of peripheral blood. DNA for the CDR3: TGTGCCAGCTCACCTGCCCAGAACCAAGAGACCCAGTACTTC. It encodes CASSPAQNQETQYF.